The TCR beta chain described here comes from a study of OX40 agonist ivuxolimab in advanced cancers. Some background on the complete study: Ivuxolimab was a fully human IgG2 agonistic monoclonal antibody targeting the costimulatory receptor OX40 (CD134). Intravenous ivuxolimab was administered to patients every 2 weeks at six dose levels: 0.01, 0.1, 0.3, 1.5, 3 and 10 mg/kg. Of the 50 or so patients in dose escalation, some 20 had hepatocellular carcinoma, some 15 had melanoma, 9 had renal cell carcinoma and 9 had head and neck cancer. A male proportion of about 79% and a mean age of 60 years, ranging from 23 to 79, were recorded for the dose-escalation cohort. Patients were allowed to have had prior anti-PD-1, anti-PD-L1 or anti-CTLA-4 therapy, and less than 45% of the dose-escalation patients had previously received checkpoint inhibitors. Partial responses occurred in three dose-escalation patients: two with cutaneous melanoma and one with hepatocellular carcinoma. The point of sequencing TCRbeta in the periphery was to test whether ivuxolimab changed TCR sequence diversity and drove clonal T-cell expansion. The monotherapy dose-escalation portion (N ≈ 52 patients) of the phase I ivuxolimab trial is reported in the paper.

The trial excluded patients who had a history of autoimmune disease or who were on systemic immunosuppression. Peripheral blood for TCR sequencing was collected from all dose cohorts at baseline, on cycle 4 day 1, and on cycle 7 day 1. Samples were obtained from an open-label, multicenter, first-in-human phase I dose-escalation trial of ivuxolimab. Adults with locally advanced or metastatic head and neck squamous cell, hepatocellular, melanoma or renal cell carcinoma were enrolled in the trial. Before TCR sequencing, CD4+ and CD8+ T cells were separately sorted from peripheral blood. Clipping removes 4 bases from V and 6 bases from J, with 6 as the unmatched junction base count. The germline V gene sets CDR1 to LGHNA and CDR2 to YSLEER. The CDR3, from cysteine to phenylalanine, totals 16 residues. Only CDR3 DNA is held: 48 bases, read in frame from base 1. As for this clone: This clone's antigen is unknown. No much larger clone exists at a distance of one base, and base qualities are not known.

Genomic DNA was extracted from sorted cells for sequencing of the TCRbeta CDR3 region. TCRbeta CDR3 regions were sequenced using the immunoSEQ Assay. Sourced from immuneACCESS, this table was stored by TCRdb with only in-frame sequences that have V and J called. A share of the clones is absent; for the studies checked, an unresolved V gene accounts for under half, and the remainder has no known explanation. This sample holds tens of thousands of clones; around 89% were observed only once. Around 0.4% of the sample lies in the top ten. The paper's findings and limits, for the study overall: At doses of 0.1 to 3.0 mg/kg, clonal expansion of both CD4+ and CD8+ blood T cells was observed from baseline to week 6. In partial responders in the 0.1-3.0 mg/kg groups, normalized peripheral clonal expansion was found to be among the lowest, especially among CD8+ T cells. Low levels of normalized T-cell clonal expansion were also shown by some nonresponding patients. After ivuxolimab, more expanded clones were found on average in CD8+ T cells than in CD4+ T cells. Antigen specificity was not determined for the clonally expanded peripheral T cells.

The rearranged chain carries TRBV4-3 and TRBJ2-1; 13 junctional bases match TRBD2. The clonotype comes from an adult with an advanced solid tumor such as melanoma, head and neck, liver or kidney cancer. The material was CD4+ or CD8+ T cells sorted from blood, obtained in a trial of the OX40 agonist ivuxolimab. The DNA sequence is given as TGCGCCAGCAGCCTTGGGACTAGCGGGACAGCCAATGAGCAGTTCTTC. It translates to CASSLGTSGTANEQFF.